Listed below are T cell receptor beta chains from one sample, sequenced in a study of shared clonotypes between healthy human individuals. TCRdb's copy holds only in-frame clones and misses some; the assay was immunoSEQ multiplex PCR. The data hold 1 million to 1.3 million clones, with about 84% observed a single time. The source material was memory CD4+ T cells from PBMCs. These receptors all stem from a man between 18 and 35 years old in good health. Some clones in this sample may be carry-over from other donors' samples. CDR3s include the opening cysteine and the closing phenylalanine or tryptophan. The D gene is left open where the match is weak. The listing skips clone size in some rows; elsewhere it reads once, few, many or a size class.

cdr3_aa,v_call,d_call,clone_size,j_call
CASTADRHYGYTF,TRBV18,-,-,TRBJ1-2
CASSPPILNTEAFF,TRBV18,-,-,TRBJ1-1
CSVEGVQREGRTDTQYF,TRBV29-1,TRBD2,-,TRBJ2-3
CASSQTRFSGNTIYF,TRBV11-2,-,-,TRBJ1-3
CASSLISGSGSGELFF,TRBV7-3,TRBD2,-,TRBJ2-2
CASSDTGTDLPYF,TRBV28,TRBD1,few,TRBJ1-3
CASSPTFPSNQPQHF,TRBV28,-,-,TRBJ1-5
CASSRRTSGSTDTQYF,TRBV7-8,TRBD2,-,TRBJ2-3
CASSLGQGRGYGYTF,TRBV11-2,TRBD1,-,TRBJ1-2
CASSIEGFNYGYTF,TRBV19,-,few,TRBJ1-2
CASSPGGAGNTIYF,TRBV18,-,few,TRBJ1-3
CASSPPQGRYTGELFF,TRBV7-2,-,-,TRBJ2-2
CASSGQGGSYGYTF,TRBV2,TRBD1,-,TRBJ1-2
CASSPPTGALPEQYF,TRBV18,TRBD1,-,TRBJ2-7
CASSPWDRFSYEQYF,TRBV27,TRBD1,-,TRBJ2-7
CASSTGGRADTQYF,TRBV5-6,TRBD1,-,TRBJ2-3
CASSLSWGSDQPQHF,TRBV28,-,-,TRBJ1-5
CASSSSPAREGVNEQFF,TRBV11-2,TRBD2,-,TRBJ2-1
CASSDPGQGSQPQHF,TRBV6-1,TRBD1,few,TRBJ1-5
CASSQGTGDYNEQFF,TRBV4-3,TRBD1,-,TRBJ2-1
CAITPGQGGIETQYF,TRBV10-3,TRBD1,once,TRBJ2-5
CASSLVGRGTGELFF,TRBV5-4,-,-,TRBJ2-2
CASNDRGSYGYTF,TRBV19,TRBD1,-,TRBJ1-2
CAITTGGDYGYTF,TRBV27,TRBD1,-,TRBJ1-2
CASSLIGTPYEQYF,TRBV5-4,-,-,TRBJ2-7
CAGHTSDF,TRBV9,-,few,TRBJ2-5
CASSLAYGVGGGYTF,TRBV7-2,-,-,TRBJ1-2
CASSRDSYTEAFF,TRBV11-3,-,-,TRBJ1-1
CASSARDRGSDEQFF,TRBV2,TRBD1,-,TRBJ2-1
CASSFLAGGQEQFF,TRBV7-9,TRBD2,-,TRBJ2-1
CASSLSGLSSYGYTF,TRBV28,-,-,TRBJ1-2
CASSLGGAENYGYTF,TRBV28,-,-,TRBJ1-2
CSATGPGGTFF,TRBV20-1,-,few,TRBJ1-1
CAGRREGGSYEQYF,TRBV7-9,TRBD2,-,TRBJ2-7
CASSLSGTGGNTEAFF,TRBV27,TRBD1,-,TRBJ1-1
CAWSVQGPQHF,TRBV30,-,-,TRBJ1-5
CASSVRGRAGANVLTF,TRBV9,TRBD1,-,TRBJ2-6
CASSLAGTGGGYTF,TRBV11-1,TRBD1,-,TRBJ1-2
CAWSVSHTEAFF,TRBV30,-,-,TRBJ1-1
CASCEPGRSPYEQYF,TRBV28,-,few,TRBJ2-7
CASSLGDGPYEQYF,TRBV7-2,-,-,TRBJ2-7
CASMRTSSYEQYF,TRBV2,-,once,TRBJ2-7
CASSYSGYGYTF,TRBV6-5,-,-,TRBJ1-2
CANKSNYGYTF,TRBV28,-,-,TRBJ1-2
CASSPPSGSGTGEQYF,TRBV5-1,TRBD2,-,TRBJ2-7
CASSSHNWAETNEKLFF,TRBV7-6,-,-,TRBJ1-4
CASSQIGQRQETQYF,TRBV5-1,-,-,TRBJ2-5
CASSLFPGPNTEAFF,TRBV5-5,-,few,TRBJ1-1
CASSFLTSGATEQYF,TRBV7-6,TRBD2,-,TRBJ2-7
CASGDRVETQYF,TRBV27,TRBD1,many,TRBJ2-5
CASSPRRGGNYGYTF,TRBV27,-,-,TRBJ1-2
CAWSGGRGIEKLFF,TRBV30,TRBD1,-,TRBJ1-4
CASSLDPGGYGYTF,TRBV7-2,-,-,TRBJ1-2
CASRVYEKLFF,TRBV28,-,-,TRBJ1-4
CASSRTEGPGGYTF,TRBV5-4,-,-,TRBJ1-2
CASSLLREPYEQYF,TRBV5-4,-,-,TRBJ2-7
CSATDRNEQFF,TRBV20-1,-,-,TRBJ2-1